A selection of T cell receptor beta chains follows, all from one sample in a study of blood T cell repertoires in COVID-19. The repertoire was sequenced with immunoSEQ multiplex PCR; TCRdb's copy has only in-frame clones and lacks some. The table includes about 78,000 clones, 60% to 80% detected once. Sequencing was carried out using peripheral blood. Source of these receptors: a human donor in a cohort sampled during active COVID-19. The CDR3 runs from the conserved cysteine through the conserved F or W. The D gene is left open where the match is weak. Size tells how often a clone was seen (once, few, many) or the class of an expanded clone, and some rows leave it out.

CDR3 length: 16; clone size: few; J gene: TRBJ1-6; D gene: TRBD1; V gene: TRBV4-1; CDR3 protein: CASSQDWGRGFSPLHF; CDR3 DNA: TGCGCCAGCAGCCAAGATTGGGGCAGGGGGTTTTCACCCCTCCACTTT
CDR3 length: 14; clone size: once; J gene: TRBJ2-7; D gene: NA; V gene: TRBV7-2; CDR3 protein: CASSLAEANYEQYF; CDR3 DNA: TGTGCCAGCAGCTTAGCGGAGGCTAATTACGAGCAGTACTTC
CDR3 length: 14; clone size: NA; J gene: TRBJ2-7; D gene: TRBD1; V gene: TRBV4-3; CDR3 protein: CASSPLTGSYEQYF; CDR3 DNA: TGCGCCAGCAGCCCCTTGACAGGGTCCTACGAGCAGTACTTC
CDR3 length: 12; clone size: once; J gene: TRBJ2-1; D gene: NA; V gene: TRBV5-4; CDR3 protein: CASTLAGREQFF; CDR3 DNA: TGTGCCAGCACCCTCGCGGGGAGAGAGCAGTTCTTC
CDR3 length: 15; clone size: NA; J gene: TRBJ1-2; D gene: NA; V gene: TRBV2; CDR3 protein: CASSEGVSGVGGYTF; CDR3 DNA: TGTGCCAGCAGTGAAGGTGTTTCGGGGGTCGGTGGCTACACCTTC
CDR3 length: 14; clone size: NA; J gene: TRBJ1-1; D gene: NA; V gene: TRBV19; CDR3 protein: CASRTWTDNTEAFF; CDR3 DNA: TGTGCCAGTAGAACATGGACAGACAACACTGAAGCTTTCTTT
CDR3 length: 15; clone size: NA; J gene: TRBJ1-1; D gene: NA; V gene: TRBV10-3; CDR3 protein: CAISSPTGLNTEAFF; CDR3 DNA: TGTGCCATCAGCTCCCCGACAGGACTGAACACTGAAGCTTTCTTT
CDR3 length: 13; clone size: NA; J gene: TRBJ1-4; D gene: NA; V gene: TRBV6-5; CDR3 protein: CASGRTRGEKLFF; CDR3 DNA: TGTGCCAGCGGACGGACCCGAGGGGAAAAACTGTTTTTT
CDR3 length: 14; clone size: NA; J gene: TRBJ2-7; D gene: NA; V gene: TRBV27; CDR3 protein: CASSLRGSFYEQYF; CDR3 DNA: TGTGCCAGCAGTTTAAGGGGATCTTTCTACGAGCAGTACTTC
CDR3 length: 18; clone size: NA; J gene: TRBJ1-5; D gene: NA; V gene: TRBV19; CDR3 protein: CASSIHYPRQQRNQPQHF; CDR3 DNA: TGTGCCAGTAGTATTCATTACCCCCGACAGCAGCGAAATCAGCCCCAGCATTTT
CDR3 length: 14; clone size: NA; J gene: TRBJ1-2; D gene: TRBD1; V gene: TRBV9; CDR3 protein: CASSFQGAQGGYTF; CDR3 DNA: TGTGCCAGCAGCTTTCAGGGGGCGCAAGGGGGCTACACCTTC
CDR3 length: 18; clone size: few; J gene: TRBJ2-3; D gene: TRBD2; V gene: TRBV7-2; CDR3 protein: CASSSLLWGAGVTDTQYF; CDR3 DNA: TGTGCCAGCAGCTCCCTCTTGTGGGGAGCGGGGGTGACAGATACGCAGTATTTT
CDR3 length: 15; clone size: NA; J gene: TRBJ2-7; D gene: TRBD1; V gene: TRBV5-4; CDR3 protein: CASSLPGQGWYEQYF; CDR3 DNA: TGTGCCAGCAGCTTGCCGGGACAGGGGTGGTACGAGCAGTACTTC
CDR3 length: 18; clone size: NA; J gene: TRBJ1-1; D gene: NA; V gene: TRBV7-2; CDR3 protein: CASSLGGRGYDPLTEAFF; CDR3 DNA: TGTGCCAGCAGCTTAGGGGGCAGGGGCTACGACCCTCTAACTGAAGCTTTCTTT
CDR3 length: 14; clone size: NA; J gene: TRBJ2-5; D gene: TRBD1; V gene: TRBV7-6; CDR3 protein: CASSLGGGGETQYF; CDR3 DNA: TGTGCCAGCAGCTTAGGAGGGGGCGGCGAGACCCAGTACTTC
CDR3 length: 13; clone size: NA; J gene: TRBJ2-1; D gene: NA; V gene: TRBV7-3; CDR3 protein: CASSPAGRGGQFF; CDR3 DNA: TGTGCCAGCAGCCCGGCGGGCAGGGGTGGTCAGTTCTTC
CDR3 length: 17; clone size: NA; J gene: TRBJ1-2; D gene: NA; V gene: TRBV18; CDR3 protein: CASSPGFLSASDYGYTF; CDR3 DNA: TGTGCCAGCTCACCAGGTTTTCTTAGCGCCTCGGACTATGGCTACACCTTC
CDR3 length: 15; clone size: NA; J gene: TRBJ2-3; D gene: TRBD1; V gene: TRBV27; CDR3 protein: CAIGGGTGGTDTQYF; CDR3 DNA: TGTGCCATCGGGGGCGGGACAGGGGGCACAGATACGCAGTATTTT
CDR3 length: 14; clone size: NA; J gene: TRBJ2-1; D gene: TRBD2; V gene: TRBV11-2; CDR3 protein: CASSFGGDDNEQFF; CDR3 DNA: TGTGCCAGCAGCTTCGGGGGGGATGACAATGAGCAGTTCTTC
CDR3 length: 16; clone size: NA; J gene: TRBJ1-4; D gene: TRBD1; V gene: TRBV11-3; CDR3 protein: CASSLRPGTGAEKLFF; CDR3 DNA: TGTGCCAGCAGCTTGCGTCCCGGGACAGGGGCCGAAAAACTGTTTTTT
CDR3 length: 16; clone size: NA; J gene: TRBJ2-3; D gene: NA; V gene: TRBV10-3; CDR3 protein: CAISGLEGFGTDTQYF; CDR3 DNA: TGTGCCATCAGTGGACTCGAAGGCTTTGGCACAGATACGCAGTATTTT
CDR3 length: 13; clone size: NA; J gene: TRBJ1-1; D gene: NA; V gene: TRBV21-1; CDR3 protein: CASSKRGRNEAFF; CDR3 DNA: TGTGCCAGCAGCAAGCGTGGGCGTAATGAAGCTTTCTTT
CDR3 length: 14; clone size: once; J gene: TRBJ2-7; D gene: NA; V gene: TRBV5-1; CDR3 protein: CASSLEVQGYEQYF; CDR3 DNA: TGCGCCAGCAGCTTGGAGGTACAGGGATACGAGCAGTACTTC
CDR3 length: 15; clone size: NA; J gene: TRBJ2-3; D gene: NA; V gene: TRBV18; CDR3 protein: CASSPSQGSTDTQYF; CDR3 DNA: TGTGCCAGCTCACCTTCGCAGGGTAGCACAGATACGCAGTATTTT
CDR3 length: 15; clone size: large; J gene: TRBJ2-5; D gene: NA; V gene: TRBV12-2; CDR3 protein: CASLQGVRVQETQYF; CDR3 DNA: TGTGCAAGTCTCCAGGGCGTCAGGGTCCAAGAGACCCAGTACTTC
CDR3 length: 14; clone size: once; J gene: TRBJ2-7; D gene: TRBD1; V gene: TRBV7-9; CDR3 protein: CASSTDREGYEQYF; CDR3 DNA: TGTGCCAGCAGCACAGACAGGGAAGGGTACGAGCAGTACTTC
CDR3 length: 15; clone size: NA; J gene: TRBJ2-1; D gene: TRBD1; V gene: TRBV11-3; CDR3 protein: CASSLEGTGKNEQFF; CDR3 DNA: TGTGCCAGCAGCTTAGAAGGGACAGGGAAGAATGAGCAGTTCTTC
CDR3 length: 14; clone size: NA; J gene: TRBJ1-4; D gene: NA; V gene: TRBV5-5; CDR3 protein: CASSRTPAGEKLFF; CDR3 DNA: TGTGCCAGCAGCCGGACTCCGGCCGGGGAAAAACTGTTTTTT
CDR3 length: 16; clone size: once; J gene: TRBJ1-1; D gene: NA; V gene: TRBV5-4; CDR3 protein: CASSLAGGMGNTEAFF; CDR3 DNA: TGTGCCAGCAGCTTGGCTGGGGGGATGGGGAACACTGAAGCTTTCTTT
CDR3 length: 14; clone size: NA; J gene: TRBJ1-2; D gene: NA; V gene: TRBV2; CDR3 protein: CASTDGGAYYGYTF; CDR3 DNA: TGTGCCAGCACCGACGGGGGGGCGTACTATGGCTACACCTTC
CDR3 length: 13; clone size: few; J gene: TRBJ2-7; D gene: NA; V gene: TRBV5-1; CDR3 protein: CASSRDIAGRQYF; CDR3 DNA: TGCGCCAGCAGTCGAGACATCGCGGGGCGGCAGTACTTC
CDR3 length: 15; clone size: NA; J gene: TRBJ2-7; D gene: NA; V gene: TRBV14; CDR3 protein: CASSQEVQGTYEQYF; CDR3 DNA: TGTGCCAGCAGCCAGGAGGTACAGGGCACCTACGAGCAGTACTTC
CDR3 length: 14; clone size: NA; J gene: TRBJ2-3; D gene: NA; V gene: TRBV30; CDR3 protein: CAWSSSFLTDTQYF; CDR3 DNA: TGTGCCTGGAGTTCCTCTTTCCTCACAGATACGCAGTATTTT
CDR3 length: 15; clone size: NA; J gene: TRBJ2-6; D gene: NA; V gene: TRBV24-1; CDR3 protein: CATSDRSKGANVLTF; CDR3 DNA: TGTGCCACCAGTGACCGCTCTAAAGGGGCCAACGTCCTGACTTTC
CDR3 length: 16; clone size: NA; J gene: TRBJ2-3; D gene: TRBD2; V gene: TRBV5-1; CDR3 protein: CASSPFAGGLTDTQYF; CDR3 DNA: TGCGCCAGCAGCCCTTTCGCGGGGGGGCTGACAGATACGCAGTATTTT
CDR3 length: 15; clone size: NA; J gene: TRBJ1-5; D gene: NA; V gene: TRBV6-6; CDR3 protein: CASSWSADTISPQHF; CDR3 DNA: TGTGCCAGCAGCTGGTCGGCGGACACAATCAGCCCCCAGCATTTT
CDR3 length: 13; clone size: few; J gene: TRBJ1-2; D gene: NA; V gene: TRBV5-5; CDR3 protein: CASSFSSNYGYTF; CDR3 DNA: TGTGCCAGCAGCTTTTCCTCTAACTATGGCTACACCTTC
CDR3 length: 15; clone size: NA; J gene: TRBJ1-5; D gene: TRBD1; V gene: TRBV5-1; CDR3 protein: CASSLGGQGNQPQHF; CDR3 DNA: TGCGCCAGCAGCTTGGGTGGACAGGGGAATCAGCCCCAGCATTTT
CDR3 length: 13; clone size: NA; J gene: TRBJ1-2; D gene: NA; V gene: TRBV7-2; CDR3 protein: CASSLGGGYGYTF; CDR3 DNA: TGTGCCAGCAGCTTGGGGGGAGGCTATGGCTACACCTTC
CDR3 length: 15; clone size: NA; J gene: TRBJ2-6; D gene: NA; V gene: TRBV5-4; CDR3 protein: CASTFGGSGANVLTF; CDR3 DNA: TGTGCCAGCACCTTTGGGGGCTCGGGGGCCAACGTCCTGACTTTC
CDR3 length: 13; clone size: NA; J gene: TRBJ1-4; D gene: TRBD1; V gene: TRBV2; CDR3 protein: CASAGQENEKLFF; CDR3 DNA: TGTGCCAGCGCGGGACAGGAGAATGAAAAACTGTTTTTT
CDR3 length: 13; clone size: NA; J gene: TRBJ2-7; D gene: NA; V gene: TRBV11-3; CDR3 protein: CASSHDSAGQQYF; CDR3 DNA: TGTGCCAGCAGCCACGACTCAGCGGGTCAGCAGTACTTC
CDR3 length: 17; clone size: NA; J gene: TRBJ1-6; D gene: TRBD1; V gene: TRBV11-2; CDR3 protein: CASSFTLPGQGGSPLHF; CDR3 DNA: TGTGCCAGCAGCTTCACTCTACCGGGACAGGGAGGTTCACCCCTCCACTTT
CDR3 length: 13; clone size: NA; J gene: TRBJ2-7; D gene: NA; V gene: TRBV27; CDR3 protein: CASIDLASGEQYF; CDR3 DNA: TGTGCCAGCATCGACTTAGCCAGTGGCGAGCAGTACTTC
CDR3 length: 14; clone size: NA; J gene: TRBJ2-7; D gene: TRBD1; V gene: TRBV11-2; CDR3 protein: CASRFSGGQGEQYF; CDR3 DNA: TGTGCCAGCAGGTTCTCAGGGGGCCAAGGCGAGCAGTACTTC
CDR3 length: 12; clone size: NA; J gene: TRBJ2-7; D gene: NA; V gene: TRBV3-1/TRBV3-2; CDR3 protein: CASSQSGYEQYF; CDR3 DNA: TGTGCCAGCAGCCAAAGCGGCTACGAGCAGTACTTC